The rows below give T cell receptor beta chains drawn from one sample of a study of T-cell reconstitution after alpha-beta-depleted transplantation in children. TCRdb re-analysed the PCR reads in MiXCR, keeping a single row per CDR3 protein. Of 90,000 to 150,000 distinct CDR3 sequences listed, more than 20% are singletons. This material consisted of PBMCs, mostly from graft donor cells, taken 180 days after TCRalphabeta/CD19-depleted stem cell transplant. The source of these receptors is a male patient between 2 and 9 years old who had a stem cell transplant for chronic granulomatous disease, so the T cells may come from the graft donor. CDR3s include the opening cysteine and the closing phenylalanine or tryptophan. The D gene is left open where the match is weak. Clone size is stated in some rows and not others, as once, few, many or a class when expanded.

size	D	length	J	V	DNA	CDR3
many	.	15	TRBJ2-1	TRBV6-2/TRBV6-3	TGTGCCAGCAGTTACTGGCCCCAAACCTACAATGAGCAGTTCTTC	CASSYWPQTYNEQFF
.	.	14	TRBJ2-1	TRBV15	TGTGCCACCAGCAGTAGGGGGGGCTACAATGAGCAGTTCTTC	CATSSRGGYNEQFF
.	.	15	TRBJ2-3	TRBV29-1	TGCAGCGTTCGTGAGGGAGGAGTAGGCACAGATACGCAGTATTTT	CSVREGGVGTDTQYF
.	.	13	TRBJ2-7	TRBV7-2	TGTGCCAGCAGCTCCCCATACCAGGACGAGCAGTACTTC	CASSSPYQDEQYF
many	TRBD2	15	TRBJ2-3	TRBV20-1	TGCAGTGCTCTAGTTAGCGGGGGGGTCACAGATACGCAGTATTTT	CSALVSGGVTDTQYF
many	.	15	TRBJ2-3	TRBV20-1	TGCAGTGCTAGAGTGACAGGCCATCTCACAGATACGCAGTATTTT	CSARVTGHLTDTQYF
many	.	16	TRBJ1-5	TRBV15	TGTGCCACCAGCATGAGAACAGGGTCCGTGAATCAGCCCCAGCATTTT	CATSMRTGSVNQPQHF
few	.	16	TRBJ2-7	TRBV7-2	TGTGCCAGCAGCTTAGCGCGGGGTAGCGGCAACTACGAGCAGTACTTC	CASSLARGSGNYEQYF
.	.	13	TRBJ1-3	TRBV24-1	TGTGCCACCTCGCTGGGCTCTGGAAACACCATATATTTT	CATSLGSGNTIYF
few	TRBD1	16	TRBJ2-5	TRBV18	TGTGCCAGCTCACCATATCATGTAGGGGGCAAAGAGACCCAGTACTTC	CASSPYHVGGKETQYF
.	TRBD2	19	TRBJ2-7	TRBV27	TGTGCCAGCAGTCCCATCGTGGGACTAGCGGGAGGGGGGGCGTACGAGCAGTACTTC	CASSPIVGLAGGGAYEQYF
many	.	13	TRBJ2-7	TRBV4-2	TGTGCCAGCAGCCCCCTCGGGAAATACGAGCAGTACTTC	CASSPLGKYEQYF
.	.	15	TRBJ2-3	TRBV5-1	TGCGCCAGCAGCTTGACAGGATCTAGCACAGATACGCAGTATTTT	CASSLTGSSTDTQYF
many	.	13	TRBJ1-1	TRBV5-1	TGCGCCACCTCCCGGGACACCTACACTGAAGCTTTCTTT	CATSRDTYTEAFF
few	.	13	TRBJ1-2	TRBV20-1	TGCAGTGCTAGCGATCCCCTTCTGGGAGGCTACACCTTC	CSASDPLLGGYTF
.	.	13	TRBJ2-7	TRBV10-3	TGTGCCATCGGGTTTACCGGGGAATACGAGCAGTACTTC	CAIGFTGEYEQYF
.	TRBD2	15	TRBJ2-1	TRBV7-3	TGTGCCAGCAGCTTCGAGGCGGGAGTTCCCAATGAGCAGTTCTTC	CASSFEAGVPNEQFF
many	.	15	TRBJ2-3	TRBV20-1	TGCAGTGCTTTCACAGGGTCATTGCGCACAGATACGCAGTATTTT	CSAFTGSLRTDTQYF
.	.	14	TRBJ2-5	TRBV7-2	TGTGCCAGCAGCTTAGCGAGACAGCAAGAGACCCAGTACTTC	CASSLARQQETQYF
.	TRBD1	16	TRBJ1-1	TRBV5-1	TGCGCCAGCAGCTTGGAAACAGGGGGGTTGAACACTGAAGCTTTCTTT	CASSLETGGLNTEAFF
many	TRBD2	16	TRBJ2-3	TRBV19	TGTGCCAGTAGTTCGACTAGCGGGAGGTCCACAGATACGCAGTATTTT	CASSSTSGRSTDTQYF
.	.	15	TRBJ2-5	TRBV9	TGTGCCAGCTCCCCGGACCTAGGGACGGCCGAGACCCAGTACTTC	CASSPDLGTAETQYF
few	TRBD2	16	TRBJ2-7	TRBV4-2	TGTGCCAGCAGCCAAGATCTGGTAGCGGGGAGTAACGAGCAGTACTTC	CASSQDLVAGSNEQYF
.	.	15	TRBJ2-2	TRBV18	TGTGCCAGCTCACCATTGGAGGGGATCACCGGGGAGCTGTTTTTT	CASSPLEGITGELFF
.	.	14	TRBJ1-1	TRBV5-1	TGCGCCAGCAGTGACGGACAGCCGAACACTGAAGCTTTCTTT	CASSDGQPNTEAFF
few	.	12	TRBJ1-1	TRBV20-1	TGCAGTGCTAGTGGCGGAAACACTGAAGCTTTCTTT	CSASGGNTEAFF
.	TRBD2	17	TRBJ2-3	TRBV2	TGTGCCAGTACCGGACTAGCGGGAGACGGGGCCACAGATACGCAGTATTTT	CASTGLAGDGATDTQYF
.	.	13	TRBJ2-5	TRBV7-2	TGTGCCAGCAGCCACAGGGGAGGAGAGACCCAGTACTTC	CASSHRGGETQYF
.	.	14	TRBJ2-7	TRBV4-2	TGTGCCAGCAGCCAAGGGGTGGACACCTACGAGCAGTACTTC	CASSQGVDTYEQYF
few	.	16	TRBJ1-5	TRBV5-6	TGTGCCAGCAGCTCCTCGGGCCCCTTCAGCAATCAGCCCCAGCATTTT	CASSSSGPFSNQPQHF
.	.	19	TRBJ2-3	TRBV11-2	TGTGCCAGCAGCTTAGACTTCCCGGGGGCCACTACTAGCACAGATACGCAGTATTTT	CASSLDFPGATTSTDTQYF
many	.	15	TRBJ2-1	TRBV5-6	TGTGCCAGCAGCTTATCAGGGGGGATCTACAATGAGCAGTTCTTC	CASSLSGGIYNEQFF
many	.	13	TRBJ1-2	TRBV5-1	TGCGCCAGCAGCTTGGAGGGGGTCTATGGCTACACCTTC	CASSLEGVYGYTF
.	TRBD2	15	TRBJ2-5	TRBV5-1	TGCGCCAGCAGCCACGGGACTAGCGGTCAAGAGACCCAGTACTTC	CASSHGTSGQETQYF
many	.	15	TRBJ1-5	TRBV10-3	TGTGCCATCAGTGAAGGGGGAAATAGCAATCAGCCCCAGCATTTT	CAISEGGNSNQPQHF
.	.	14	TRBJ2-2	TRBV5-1	TGCGCCAGCAGCTTGGACCATTACACCGGGGAGCTGTTTTTT	CASSLDHYTGELFF
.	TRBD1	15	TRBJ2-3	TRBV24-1	TGTGCCACCAGTGACGGGACAGGGAGCACAGATACGCAGTATTTT	CATSDGTGSTDTQYF
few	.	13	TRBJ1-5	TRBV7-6	TGTGCCAGCAGCATAAACAGGGATCAGCCCCAGCATTTT	CASSINRDQPQHF
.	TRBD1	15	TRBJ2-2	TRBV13	TGTGCCAGCAGCCACGACAGGGTGGGCACCGGGGAGCTGTTTTTT	CASSHDRVGTGELFF